What follows are 8 T cell receptor beta chains derived from one specimen sequenced in a study of long-term antiretroviral therapy in people with HIV. Survey level was the resolution at which the v3.0 immunoSEQ assay ran. Sequenced by immunoSEQ multiplex PCR; TCRdb stores in-frame clones only, minus some. The sample lists more than 15,000 clones, 60% to 85% seen once, with 13% to 15% in the top ten. This material consisted of unsorted PBMCs, taken 2.9 years after starting antiretroviral therapy. The receptors originated from a woman in her 30s with HIV.

The chain joins TRBV6-5 to TRBJ2-7, with D possibly matching TRBD2 (5 bases). This CDR3 comprises 15 residues. Trimming left V 2 bases short and J 6 bases short, with 17 bases between. Germline-derived CDR1 and CDR2 are MNHEY and SVGAGI. The CDR3 loop is CASSYTSGGGGEQYV. In nucleotides, the CDR3 is TGTGCCAGCAGTTACACGTCAGGCGGTGGAGGCGAGCAGTACGTC.

This chain uses TRBV2 with TRBJ2-6; D is uncertain. The CDR3 spans 15 residues. V was cut by 8 bases and J by 0 bases, with 11 bases left in between. Germline V CDR1 and CDR2: SNHLY, FYNNEI. The CDR3 loop is CASCLDPSGANVLTF. Here the CDR3 DNA reads TGTGCCAGCTGCCTAGACCCCTCTGGGGCCAACGTCCTGACTTTC.

J is TRBJ1-1 and V is TRBV28; tentatively, D is TRBD1 (5 bases). This CDR3 region has 15 residues. Germline V gene lookup returns CDR1 MDHEN and CDR2 SYDVKM. Between the trimmed V and J ends, which lost 5 bases and 0 bases, there was a span of 13 bases. CDR3 amino acids: CASSVAGRMNTEAFF. CDR3 nucleotide sequence: TGTGCCAGCAGTGTTGCGGGACGTATGAACACTGAAGCTTTCTTT. Complete variable domain (other parts from reference TRBV28 and TRBJ1-1): DVKVTQSSRYLVKRTGEKVFLECVQDMDHENMFWYRQDPGLGLRLIYFSYDVKMKEKGDIPEGYSVSREKKERFSLILESASTNQTSMYLCASSVAGRMNTEAFFGQGTRLTVV.

The rearrangement links TRBV7-2 to TRBJ2-1, with 8 nucleotides matching TRBD2. Looked up from germline, CDR1 is SGHTA and CDR2 is FQGNSA. The CDR3 sequence is 14 residues long. V gave up 3 bases and J gave up 7 bases; unmatched junction bases: 5. The CDR3 reads CASSFPGGPNEQFF. The CDR3 DNA sequence: TGTGCCAGCAGCTTTCCGGGGGGGCCAAATGAGCAGTTCTTC.

This rearrangement joins TRBV6-5 to TRBJ1-2; D not certain. The V end lost 6 bases, the J end lost 3 bases, and 14 bases lay between the germline ends. The CDR3 spans 14 residues. CDR1 is MNHEY and CDR2 is SVGAGI in the germline V gene. As DNA, the CDR3 is TGTGCCAGCAGCTCATCAGCGAGCGACTATGGCTACACCTTC. Its protein is CASSSSASDYGYTF.

The genes are TRBV9 and TRBJ2-5, with 8 bases that match TRBD2. Germline CDR1 and CDR2: SGDLS and YYNGEE. The V gene end was trimmed by 3 bases and the J gene end by 1 base; junction bases not matched to a gene: 5. The CDR3 length is 15 residues. In DNA, the CDR3 is TGTGCCAGCAGCGAGACTAGCGTGGTCCAAGAGACCCAGTACTTC. It specifies CASSETSVVQETQYF.

The chain uses TRBV12-5 and TRBJ2-1; TRBD1 matches at 9 bases. This CDR3 contains 16 residues. V lost 7 bases and J lost 6; bases outside the gene matches: 13. The germline gives CDR1 LGHNT, CDR2 FRNRAP. CDR3 protein: CASDSPGQGKGNEQFF. CDR3 DNA sequence: TGTGCTAGTGACTCTCCTGGACAGGGGAAGGGCAATGAGCAGTTCTTC.

Concerning this clone itself: One junction end disagrees with the germline gene, perhaps due to a read error. V is TRBV6-1 and J is TRBJ1-2; 10 bases align to TRBD1. Germline V gene data show CDR1 as MNHNS and CDR2 as SASEGT. The CDR3 sequence is 14 residues long. The CDR3 region is CASRDRGSSQRFLF. CDR3 bases: TGTGCCAGCCGGGACAGGGGATCTTCTCAGCGGTTTCTTTTC.